This T cell receptor beta chain was profiled in a study of blood T cells in healthy people across ages. The study, taken as a whole, reports: Long-lived and aged donors differed, with more naive CD4+ cells and higher diversity in the long-lived. The study found TCR beta diversity correlated strongly with naive T cell percentage. TCR beta diversity per million T cells fell roughly linearly with age.

Primed by a sample-barcoded 5' primer and a J-beta primer mix, a second PCR proceeded for 7 to 11 cycles. TCRdb redid the calling of the 5' RACE reads with MiXCR, one entry per CDR3 protein. The sample includes some 920,000 distinct CDR3 sequences, roughly 51% seen only once; the top ten take about 21%. Germline V gene lookup returns CDR1 SEHNR and CDR2 FQNEAQ (reference sequence). Unmatched junction bases numbered 6, after V lost 1 base and J lost 1 base. This CDR3 region has 18 residues. The authors drew roughly 9.8 milliliters of peripheral blood from each donor. A remark on this clonotype: Its antigen is not identified.

The sequence came from a woman aged 60-75 years in good health. V usage is TRBV7-9 and J usage is TRBJ2-6, with TRBD2 matching 8 bases. Sequencing was carried out using blood. This chain's CDR3 is CASSLGSGTTSGANVLTF. CDR3 coding DNA: TGTGCCAGCAGCTTAGGTAGCGGGACGACGTCTGGGGCCAACGTCCTGACTTTC. The full variable domain, completed using reference TRBV7-9 and TRBJ2-6, is DTGVSQNPRHKITKRGQNVTFRCDPISEHNRLYWYRQTLGQGPEFLTYFQNEAQLEKSRLLSDRFSAERPKGSFSTLEIQRTEQGDSAMYLCASSLGSGTTSGANVLTFGAGSRLTVL.